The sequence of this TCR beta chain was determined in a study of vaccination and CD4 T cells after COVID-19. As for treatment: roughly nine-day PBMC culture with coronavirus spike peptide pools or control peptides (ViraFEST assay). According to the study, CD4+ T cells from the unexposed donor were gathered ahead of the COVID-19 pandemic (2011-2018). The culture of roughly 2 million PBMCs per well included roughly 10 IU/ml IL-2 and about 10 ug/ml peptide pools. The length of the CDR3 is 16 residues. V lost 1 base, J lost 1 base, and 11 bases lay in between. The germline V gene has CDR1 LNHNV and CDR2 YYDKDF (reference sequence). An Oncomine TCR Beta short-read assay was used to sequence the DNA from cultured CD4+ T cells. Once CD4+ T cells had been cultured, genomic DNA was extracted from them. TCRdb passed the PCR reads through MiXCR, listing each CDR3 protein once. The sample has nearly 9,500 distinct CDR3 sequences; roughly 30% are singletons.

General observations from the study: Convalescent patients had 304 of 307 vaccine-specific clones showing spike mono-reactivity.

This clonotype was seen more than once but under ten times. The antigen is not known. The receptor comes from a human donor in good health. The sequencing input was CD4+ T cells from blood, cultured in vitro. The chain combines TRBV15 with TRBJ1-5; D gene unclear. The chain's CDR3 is CATSRGPAISNQPQHF. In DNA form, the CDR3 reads TGTGCCACCAGCAGAGGTCCGGCAATAAGCAATCAGCCCCAGCATTTT.